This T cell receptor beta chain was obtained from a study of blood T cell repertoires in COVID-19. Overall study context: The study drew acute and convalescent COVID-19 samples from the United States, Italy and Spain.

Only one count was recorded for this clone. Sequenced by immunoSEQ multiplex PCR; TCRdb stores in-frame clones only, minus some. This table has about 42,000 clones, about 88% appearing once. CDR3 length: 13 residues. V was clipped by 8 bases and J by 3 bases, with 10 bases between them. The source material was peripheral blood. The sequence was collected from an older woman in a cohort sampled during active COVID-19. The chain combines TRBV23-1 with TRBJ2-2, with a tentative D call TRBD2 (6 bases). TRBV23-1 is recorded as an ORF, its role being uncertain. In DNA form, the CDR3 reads TGCGCCAGCTCGGGGGATGACACCGGGGAGCTGTTTTTT. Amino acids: CASSGDDTGELFF.